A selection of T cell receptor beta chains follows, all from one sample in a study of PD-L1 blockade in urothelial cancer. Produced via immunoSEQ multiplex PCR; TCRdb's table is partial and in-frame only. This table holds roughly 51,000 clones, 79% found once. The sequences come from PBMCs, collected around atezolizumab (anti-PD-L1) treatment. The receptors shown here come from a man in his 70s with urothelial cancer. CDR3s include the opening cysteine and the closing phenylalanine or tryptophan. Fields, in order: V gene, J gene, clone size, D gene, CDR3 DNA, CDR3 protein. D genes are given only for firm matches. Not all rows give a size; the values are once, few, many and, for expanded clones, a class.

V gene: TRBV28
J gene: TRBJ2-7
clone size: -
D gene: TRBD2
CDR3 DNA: TGTGCCAGCAGTTTACTAGCGGGGAGGCTTGACGAGCAGTACTTC
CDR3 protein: CASSLLAGRLDEQYF

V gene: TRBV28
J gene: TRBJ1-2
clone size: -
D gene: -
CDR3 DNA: TGTGCGAGCGGGGGCCCTTCGGGCTATGGCTACACCTTC
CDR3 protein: CASGGPSGYGYTF

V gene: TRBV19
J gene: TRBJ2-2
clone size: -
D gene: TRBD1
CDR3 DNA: TGTGCCAGTAGTATAGCCCCCCCGGAGACAGGGACCACCGGGGAGCTGTTTTTT
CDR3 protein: CASSIAPPETGTTGELFF

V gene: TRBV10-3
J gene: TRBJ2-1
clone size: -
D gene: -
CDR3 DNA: TGTGCCATCAGTGCTTTCCGAGTCCATAGTGAGGGCAATGAGCAGTTCTTC
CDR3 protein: CAISAFRVHSEGNEQFF

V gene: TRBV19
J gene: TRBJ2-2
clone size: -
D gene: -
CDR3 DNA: TGTGCCAGTAGTATTAGTTCGAACACCGGGGAGCTGTTTTTT
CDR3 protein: CASSISSNTGELFF

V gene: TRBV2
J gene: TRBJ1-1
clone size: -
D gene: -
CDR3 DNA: TGTGCCAGCAGCCGGGACACAAACACTGAAGCTTTCTTT
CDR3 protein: CASSRDTNTEAFF

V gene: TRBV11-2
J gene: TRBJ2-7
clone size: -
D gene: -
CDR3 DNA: TGTGCCAGCAGCCCCTCCTCCTACGAGCAGTACTTC
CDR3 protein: CASSPSSYEQYF

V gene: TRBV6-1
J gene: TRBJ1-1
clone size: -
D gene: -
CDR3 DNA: TGTGCCACAGGGGAGTTCAGCACTGAAGCTTTCTTT
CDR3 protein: CATGEFSTEAFF

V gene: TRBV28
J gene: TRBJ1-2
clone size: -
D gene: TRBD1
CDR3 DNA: TGTGCCAGCAGCTTGACGGGGACAGGGAATGGCTACACCTTC
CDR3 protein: CASSLTGTGNGYTF

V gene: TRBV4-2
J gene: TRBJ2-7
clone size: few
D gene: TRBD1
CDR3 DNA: TGTGCCAGCAGCCAAGTGTCAGGACAGGGGTTGTACGAGCAGTACTTC
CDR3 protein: CASSQVSGQGLYEQYF

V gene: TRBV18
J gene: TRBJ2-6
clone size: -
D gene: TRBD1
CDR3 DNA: TGTGCCAGCTCACCACAGACAGGGACCTCTGGGGCCAACGTCCTGACTTTC
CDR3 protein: CASSPQTGTSGANVLTF

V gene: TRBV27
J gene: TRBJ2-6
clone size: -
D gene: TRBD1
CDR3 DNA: TGTGCCAGCACCTTACCCCGGGACAGGGGGCCCCCCGGGGCCAACGTCCTGACTTTC
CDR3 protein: CASTLPRDRGPPGANVLTF

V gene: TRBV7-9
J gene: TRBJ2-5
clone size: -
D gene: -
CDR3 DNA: TGTGCCAGCAGCGGTCAGGGTGTCCGAGAGACCCAGTACTTC
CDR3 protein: CASSGQGVRETQYF

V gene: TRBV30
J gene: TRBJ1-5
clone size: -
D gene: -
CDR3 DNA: TGTGCCTGGCGCTCGGGGGGTCCAAATCAGCCCCAGCATTTT
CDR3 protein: CAWRSGGPNQPQHF

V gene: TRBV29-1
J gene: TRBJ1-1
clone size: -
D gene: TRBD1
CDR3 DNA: TGCAGCACCCGGACAGGGGCCATGAACACTGAAGCTTTCTTT
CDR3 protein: CSTRTGAMNTEAFF

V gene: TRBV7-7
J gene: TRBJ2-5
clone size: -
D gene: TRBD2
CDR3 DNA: TGTGCTAGCAGCCCCAGCTCTACTAGCGGGAGAGAGACCCAGTACTTC
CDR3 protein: CASSPSSTSGRETQYF

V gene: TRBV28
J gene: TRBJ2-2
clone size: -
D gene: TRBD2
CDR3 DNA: TGTGCCAGCACCCCTCGGGGGGTAGCGGGACAGAACACCGGGGAGCTGTTTTTT
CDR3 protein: CASTPRGVAGQNTGELFF

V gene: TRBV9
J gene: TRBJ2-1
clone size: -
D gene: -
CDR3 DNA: TGTGCCAGCAGCGTAGCCGGTAGCGGTTACAATGAGCAGTTCTTC
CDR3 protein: CASSVAGSGYNEQFF